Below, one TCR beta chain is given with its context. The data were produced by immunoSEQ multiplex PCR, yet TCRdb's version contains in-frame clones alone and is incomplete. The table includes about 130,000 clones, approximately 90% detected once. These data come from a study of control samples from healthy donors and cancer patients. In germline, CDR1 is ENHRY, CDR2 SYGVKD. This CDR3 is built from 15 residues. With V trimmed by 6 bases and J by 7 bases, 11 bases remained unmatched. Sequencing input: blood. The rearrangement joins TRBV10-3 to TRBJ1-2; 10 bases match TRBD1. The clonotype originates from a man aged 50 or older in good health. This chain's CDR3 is CAISADRGLGSGYTF. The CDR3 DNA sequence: TGTGCCATCAGCGCCGACAGGGGGCTGGGTAGTGGCTACACCTTC.